Following are 21 T cell receptor beta chains from one sample sequenced in a study of Ad26.COV2.S vaccination and SARS-CoV-2 variants (dated by TCRdb to the early 2020s). The method behind the library was the immunoSEQ multiplex PCR assay. Imported from immuneACCESS, the table was reduced by TCRdb to in-frame sequences with V and J called. These copies leave out some clones; in studies compared against another copy, an unresolved V gene accounts for under half, and the cause of the remainder is not known. This sample comprises hundreds of thousands of clones, approximately 88% of them detected only once. 1.5% of the sample lies in the top ten. The treatment or condition label, as the study defines it: some 19 received Ad26.COV2.S at low or high dose, single or two shots; 5 received placebo; per-sample allocation not given. For vaccine and placebo recipients, the sequenced repertoires came from samples collected on day 63 after the first injection.

The sample consisted of peripheral blood, taken in a trial of Ad26.COV2.S vaccine versus placebo. The receptors shown here come from a person aged 18-60 years who received the Ad26.COV2.S COVID-19 vaccine or a placebo.

As for this clone: This specimen includes other DNA sequences encoding the same CDR3. The V call is TRBV3-1 (or the pseudogene TRBV3-2), the J call TRBJ2-3; D is possibly TRBD2 (6 bases). CDR1 and CDR2 (germline): LGHDT, YNNKEL (reference sequence). CDR3 length equals 14 residues. The V end was cut by 1 base, the J end by 5 bases, with 10 bases between. The CDR3 here is CASSQAAGGDTQYF. CDR3 in DNA: TGTGCCAGCAGCCAAGCGGCCGGGGGAGATACGCAGTATTTT.

This chain links TRBV6-5 with TRBJ2-3; D ambiguous. The CDR3 covers 16 residues. The V and J ends lost 0 bases and 1 base respectively, with 11 bases between them. Germline CDR1 reads MNHEY; CDR2 reads SVGAGI. The CDR3 loop is CASSYSLLPGTDTQYF. In nucleotides, the CDR3 is TGTGCCAGCAGTTACTCGCTTTTGCCGGGCACAGATACGCAGTATTTT.

The chain has TRBV2 and TRBJ2-5, with 9 positions matching TRBD2. CDR1 and CDR2 from the germline V gene are SNHLY and FYNNEI. Trimming at V came to 1 base and at J to 2 bases, leaving 5 bases not matched to a gene. The CDR3 has 16 amino acids. CDR3 in amino acids: CASSEGTSGSQETQYF. Here the CDR3 DNA reads TGTGCCAGCAGTGAAGGTACTAGCGGGTCGCAAGAGACCCAGTACTTC. Based on the CDR3 plus reference TRBV2 and TRBJ2-5, the full variable domain is EPEVTQTPSHQVTQMGQEVILRCVPISNHLYFYWYRQILGQKVEFLVSFYNNEISEKSEIFDDQFSVERPDGSNFTLKIRSTKLEDSAMYFCASSEGTSGSQETQYFGPGTRLLVL.

The chain recombines TRBV27 with TRBJ2-1; the D gene could be TRBD1 or TRBD2 (5 bases each). The CDR3 length is 13 residues. CDR1 and CDR2 from the germline V gene are MNHEY and SMNVEV (reference sequence). The ends were cut back, 5 bases at V and 9 bases at J, with 14 bases in the middle. The CDR3 DNA reads as TGTGCCAGCAGTCTCGGGACCTCAGGTGAGCAGTTCTTC. It is translated as CASSLGTSGEQFF.

This clone showed up just a few times. V gene TRBV18 combines with J gene TRBJ2-2, with D possibly called TRBD1 or TRBD2 (5 bases each). Trimming took 6 bases from V and 0 from J, leaving 14 bases between them. CDR3 length equals 16 residues. In germline, CDR1 is KGHSH, CDR2 LQKENI. The CDR3 spells CASSHRTQANTGELFF. The CDR3 nucleotides read TGTGCCAGCTCCCACAGGACTCAAGCGAACACCGGGGAGCTGTTTTTT.

This chain joins TRBV7-8 and TRBJ2-7; D is possibly TRBD1 (7 bases). This CDR3 spans 16 amino acids. V dropped 3 bases and J dropped 6 bases, with 21 bases sitting between them. Germline V gene lookup returns CDR1 SGHVS and CDR2 FQNEAQ. The CDR3 DNA reads TGTGCCAGCAGCTTGATTTGGAGGGGGCCGGGAGCCGAGCAGTACTTC. The encoded protein is CASSLIWRGPGAEQYF.

The chain uses TRBV15 and TRBJ2-7; 14 nucleotides align to TRBD2. The germline CDR1 and CDR2 sequences are LNHNV and YYDKDF (reference sequence). Trimming removed 4 bases from V and 3 bases from J; junction bases left unmatched: 2. The CDR3 sequence is 15 residues long. CDR3 in amino acids: CATSKGLAGDYEQYF. The CDR3 DNA reads as TGTGCCACCAGCAAGGGACTAGCGGGGGACTACGAGCAGTACTTC.

This CDR3 is CASSLREQAYYGYTF. Written as DNA, the CDR3 is TGTGCCAGCAGCTTAAGGGAGCAGGCCTACTATGGCTACACCTTC. The rearrangement links TRBV7-2 to TRBJ1-2; D is uncertain. The germline V and J ends were trimmed by 2 bases and 3 bases, with 13 bases remaining between them. CDR1 is SGHTA and CDR2 is FQGNSA in the germline V gene. This CDR3 region has 15 residues.

J is TRBJ2-7 and V is TRBV6-1, with TRBD2 matching 11 bases. CDR1 is MNHNS, CDR2 SASEGT, per germline. This CDR3 region has 17 residues. Germline trimming cut 4 bases from V and 5 bases from J; bases unmatched to any gene: 13. The CDR3 nucleotides are TGTGCCAGCAGTGCAAATATATTAGCGGGAGGGCCCGACGAGCAGTACTTC. This translates into CASSANILAGGPDEQYF.

This clone has a handful of counts. The chain employs TRBV19 and TRBJ1-5; TRBD1 matches 8 bases. The germline V gene encodes CDR1 LNHDA and CDR2 SQIVND (reference sequence). The CDR3 loop spans 13 amino acids. V lost 4 bases to trimming and J lost 6 bases; unmatched junction nucleotides: 2. This CDR3 reads CASSRDRGQPQHF. In DNA, the CDR3 is TGTGCCAGTAGTAGAGACAGGGGTCAGCCCCAGCATTTT.

This rearrangement joins TRBV5-1 to TRBJ2-7; D may match TRBD1 or TRBD2 (6 bases each). The germline V and J ends were trimmed by 4 bases and 0 bases, with 11 bases remaining between them. Germline CDR1 SGHRS, CDR2 YFSETQ. This CDR3 has 14 amino acids. The CDR3 sequence is CASSGGGSSYEQYF. The DNA of the CDR3 is TGCGCCAGCAGCGGAGGGGGGAGCTCCTACGAGCAGTACTTC. The entire variable domain, with the rest obtained from reference TRBV5-1 and TRBJ2-7, is as follows: KAGVTQTPRYLIKTRGQQVTLSCSPISGHRSVSWYQQTPGQGLQFLFEYFSETQRNKGNFPGRFSGRQFSNSRSEMNVSTLELGDSALYLCASSGGGSSYEQYFGPGTRLTVT.

The chain carries TRBV5-1 and TRBJ1-2; possibly TRBD1 for D (5 bases). V dropped 0 bases and J dropped 7 bases, with 13 bases sitting between them. CDR1 SGHRS and CDR2 YFSETQ come from the germline V gene. The CDR3 consists of 14 residues. The CDR3 protein is CASSLEGTTVGYTF. The CDR3 bases are TGCGCCAGCAGCTTGGAGGGGACGACCGTTGGCTACACCTTC. Looking up the rest from reference TRBV5-1 and TRBJ1-2 gives the full variable domain: KAGVTQTPRYLIKTRGQQVTLSCSPISGHRSVSWYQQTPGQGLQFLFEYFSETQRNKGNFPGRFSGRQFSNSRSEMNVSTLELGDSALYLCASSLEGTTVGYTFGSGTRLTVV.

The CDR3 DNA sequence: TGTGCCAGCAGTTACTCGGCACTAGCGGACGCCTACGAGCAGTACTTC. Its protein product is CASSYSALADAYEQYF. This chain links TRBV6-5 with TRBJ2-7; 8 bases are shared with TRBD2. V gave up 0 bases and J gave up 2 bases; unmatched junction bases: 6. Germline CDR1 reads MNHEY; CDR2 reads SVGAGI. This CDR3 has 16 residues.

The V and J genes are TRBV5-1 and TRBJ1-4; 7 bases are a match to TRBD1. The CDR3 is 16 residues long. The ends lost 4 bases at V and 0 bases at J; junction bases unmatched: 6. Germline values: CDR1 SGHRS, CDR2 YFSETQ. DNA of the CDR3: TGCGCCAGCAGCGCCGGACAGGCAGCAACTAATGAAAAACTGTTTTTT. Encoded protein: CASSAGQAATNEKLFF.

The rearrangement links TRBV19 to TRBJ2-7; TRBD1 matches 11 bases. The germline gives CDR1 LNHDA, CDR2 SQIVND (reference sequence). This CDR3 region has 14 residues. After removal of 6 bases from V and 3 bases from J, the junction contained 4 bases not matched to a gene. The CDR3 DNA reads TGTGCCAGTAGGAGGACAGGGGGCCACTACGAGCAGTACTTC. Its protein is CASRRTGGHYEQYF.

This chain links TRBV19 with TRBJ1-5, with D tentatively TRBD1 (5 bases). The V gene lost 6 bases and the J gene lost 2 bases, with 14 bases spanning the gap. Germline V gives CDR1 LNHDA, CDR2 SQIVND (reference sequence). This CDR3 comprises 15 residues. CDR3 nucleotides: TGTGCCAGTAGGCTCGGCAGGGAAGGCAATCAGCCCCAGCATTTT. Translation gives CASRLGREGNQPQHF.

There are a few counts of this clone. The J gene is TRBJ2-7, the V gene TRBV30; unclear D gene. The CDR3 runs to 12 residues. V was trimmed by 5 bases and J by 2 bases, leaving 10 bases between them. The V gene's germline CDR1 is GTSNPN and CDR2 SVGIG (reference sequence). CDR3 amino acids: CAWGRTPYEQYF. Written as DNA, the CDR3 is TGTGCCTGGGGACGGACCCCCTACGAGCAGTACTTC.

The chain is built from TRBV11-2 and TRBJ1-5, with 7 positions matching TRBD1. Per the germline V gene, CDR1 is SGHAT and CDR2 is FQNNGV. The CDR3 is 14 amino acids. The trim removed 6 bases at V and 5 bases at J, leaving 7 bases unmatched. The CDR3 DNA is TGTGCCAGCAGTACCGGGACAGCTGATCAGCCCCAGCATTTT. Its protein is CASSTGTADQPQHF.

The chain combines TRBV13 with TRBJ1-3; maybe TRBD1 (6 bases). The ends were cut back, 3 bases at V and 2 bases at J, with 11 bases in the middle. The CDR3 length is 15 residues. From germline, CDR1 is PRHDT and CDR2 FYEKMQ (reference sequence). CDR3 residues: CASSFSGAAGNTIYF. CDR3 DNA sequence: TGTGCCAGCAGCTTCTCAGGGGCGGCTGGAAACACCATATATTTT.

The chain carries TRBV27 and TRBJ1-6; a possible D gene is TRBD1 (6 bases). There are 14 residues in the CDR3. Germline CDR1 is MNHEY and CDR2 is SMNVEV (reference sequence). V lost 6 bases and J lost 10, with 16 bases in between. The CDR3 DNA reads as TGTGCCAGCAGACCCGGGGGCGGATTCTCACCCCTCCACTTT. This sequence encodes CASRPGGGFSPLHF.

CDR3 amino acids: CASSAREGKREQYF. CDR3 in DNA: TGTGCCAGCAGCGCGCGGGAGGGAAAGCGCGAGCAGTACTTC. The gene calls are TRBV7-2 and TRBJ2-7; 9 nucleotides line up with TRBD2. J gave up 6 bases and V 5 bases, and 8 bases lay outside the gene matches. In germline, CDR1 is SGHTA, CDR2 FQGNSA. The CDR3 contains 14 residues. The variable domain in full, with the rest retrieved from reference TRBV7-2 and TRBJ2-7, is GAGVSQSPSNKVTEKGKDVELRCDPISGHTALYWYRQSLGQGLEFLIYFQGNSAPDKSGLPSDRFSAERTGGSVSTLTIQRTQQEDSAVYLCASSAREGKREQYFGPGTRLTVT.